This TCR beta chain was identified during a study of T cell changes during pregnancy in multiple sclerosis. The protocol was immunoSEQ multiplex PCR, while the TCRdb copy is restricted to in-frame clones and leaves out a portion. Of over 100,000 clones detected, more than 85% appear once; the ten largest clones hold about 1.5%. The TCR comes from a female donor with multiple sclerosis, enrolled in a pregnancy study. The starting material was peripheral blood, obtained in the third trimester of pregnancy.

The CDR3 region has the DNA TGCGCCAGCAGCCCTTCCCCGACTAGCAATGAGCAGTTCTTC. The encoded protein is CASSPSPTSNEQFF. V is TRBV4-1 and J is TRBJ2-1, with D maybe TRBD2 (6 bases). Trimming took 4 bases from V and 6 from J, leaving 13 bases between them. The CDR3 extends over 14 amino acids. The V gene's germline CDR1 is MGHRA and CDR2 YSYEKL.